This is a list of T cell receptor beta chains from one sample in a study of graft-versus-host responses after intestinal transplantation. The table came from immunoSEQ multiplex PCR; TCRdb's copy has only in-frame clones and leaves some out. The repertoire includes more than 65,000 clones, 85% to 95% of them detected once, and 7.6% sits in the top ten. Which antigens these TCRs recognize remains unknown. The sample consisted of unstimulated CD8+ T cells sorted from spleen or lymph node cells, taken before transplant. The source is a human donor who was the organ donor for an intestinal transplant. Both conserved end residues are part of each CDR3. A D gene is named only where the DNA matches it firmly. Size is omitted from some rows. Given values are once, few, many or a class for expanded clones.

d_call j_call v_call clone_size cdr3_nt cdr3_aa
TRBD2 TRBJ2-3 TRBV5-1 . TGCGCCAGCAGCTTAGCGGGGGGAGTCATAGATACGCAGTATTTT CASSLAGGVIDTQYF
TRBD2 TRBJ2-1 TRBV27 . TGTGCCAGCAGTTTTTCTAGTACTAGCGGGAGTAATGAGCAGTTCTTC CASSFSSTSGSNEQFF
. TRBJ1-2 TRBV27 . TGTGCCAGCAGTCTGGGACGGAACTATGGCTACACCTTC CASSLGRNYGYTF
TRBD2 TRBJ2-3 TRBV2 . TGTGCCAGAACCGGGACTAGCGGGGGGAACACAGATACGCAGTATTTT CARTGTSGGNTDTQYF
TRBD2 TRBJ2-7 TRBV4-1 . TGCGCCAGCAGCCAAGATGGCCTAGCGGTAAGCTCCTACGAGCAGTACTTC CASSQDGLAVSSYEQYF
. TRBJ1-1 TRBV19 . TGTGCCAGCTCCACTTCGGGGGGAGTCAGGAACACTGAAGCTTTCTTT CASSTSGGVRNTEAFF
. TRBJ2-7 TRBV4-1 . TGCGCCAGCAGCCAAGTAACAGTCCAGGAAGGCGAGCAGTACTTC CASSQVTVQEGEQYF
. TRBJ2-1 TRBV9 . TGTGCCAGCAGCGTAGTCCCTGGCAATGAGCAGCTCTTC CASSVVPGNEQLF
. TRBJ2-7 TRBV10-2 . TGCGCCAGCAGTGAGTCCATTGGGGAAGGGGAGTACTTC CASSESIGEGEYF
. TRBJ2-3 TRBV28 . TGTGCCAGCGCCCCGGACAGCTCCACAGATACGCAGTATTTT CASAPDSSTDTQYF
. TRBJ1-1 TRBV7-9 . TGTGCCAGCAGCTTAGACCCCGGAAGAGGGAACACTGAAGCTTTCTTT CASSLDPGRGNTEAFF
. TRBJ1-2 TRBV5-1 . TGCGCCAGCAGCTTGGGTGGCGGCGAGGATGGCTACACCTTC CASSLGGGEDGYTF
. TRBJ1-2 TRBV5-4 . TGTGCCAGCAGCTCTGCGGGGACAAACTATGGCTACACCTTC CASSSAGTNYGYTF
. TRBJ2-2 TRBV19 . TGTGCCAGTAGTATGAGTTCAGGGGGGGCCGGGGAGCTGTTTTTT CASSMSSGGAGELFF
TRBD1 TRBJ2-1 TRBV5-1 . TGCGCCAGCAGCTTGGGCCAGGGGGCCTACAATGAGCAGTTCTTC CASSLGQGAYNEQFF
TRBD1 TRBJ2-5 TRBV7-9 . TGTGCCAGCAGCGCGGGACAGGTAGAGGAAGAGACCCAGTACTTC CASSAGQVEEETQYF
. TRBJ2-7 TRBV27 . TGTGCCAGCAGTTTCGGGGGCGTCTCTTACGAGCAGTACTTC CASSFGGVSYEQYF
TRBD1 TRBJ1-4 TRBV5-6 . TGTGCCAGCAGCTTGGATGGACAGGGGTCGTCTAATGAAAAACTGTTTTTT CASSLDGQGSSNEKLFF
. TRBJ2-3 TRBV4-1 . TGCGCCAGCAGCCACGAACGTCAGGGGAACACAGATACGCAGTATTTT CASSHERQGNTDTQYF
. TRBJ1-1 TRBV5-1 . TGCGCCAGCAGCCCACTGACAGCGAACACTGAAGCTTTCTTT CASSPLTANTEAFF
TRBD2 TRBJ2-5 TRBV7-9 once TGTGCCAGCAGCTTAGCAACTAGCGGGTACCAAGAGACCCAGTACTTC CASSLATSGYQETQYF
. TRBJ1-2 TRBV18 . TGTGCCAGCTCACCACCCTCAACGTACACGTATGGCTACACCTTC CASSPPSTYTYGYTF
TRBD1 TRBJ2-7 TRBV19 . TGTGCCAGTAGTATCGACGGACAGGGATGGGACGAGCAGTACTTC CASSIDGQGWDEQYF
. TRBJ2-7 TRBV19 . TGTGCCAGTAGCATCTCGACAGGATCCTACGAGCAGTACTTC CASSISTGSYEQYF
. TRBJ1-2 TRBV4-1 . TGCGCCAGCAGCCAAGTGGGGGAGGGCTATGGCTACACCTTC CASSQVGEGYGYTF